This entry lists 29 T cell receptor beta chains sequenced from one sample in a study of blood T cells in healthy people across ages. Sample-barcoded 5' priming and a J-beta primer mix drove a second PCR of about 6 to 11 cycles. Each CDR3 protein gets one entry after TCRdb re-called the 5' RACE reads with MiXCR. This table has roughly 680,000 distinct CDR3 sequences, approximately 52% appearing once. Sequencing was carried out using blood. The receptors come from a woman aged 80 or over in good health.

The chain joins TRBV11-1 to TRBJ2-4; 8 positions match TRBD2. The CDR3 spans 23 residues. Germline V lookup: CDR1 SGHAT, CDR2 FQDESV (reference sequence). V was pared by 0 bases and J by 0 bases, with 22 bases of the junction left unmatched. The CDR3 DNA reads TGTGCCAGCAGCTTAGCGTACTTTAATCAGCGGGAGCATCAAAGAGTAGCCAAAAACATTCAGTACTTC. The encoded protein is CASSLAYFNQREHQRVAKNIQYF. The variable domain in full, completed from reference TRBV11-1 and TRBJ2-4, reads EAEVAQSPRYKITEKSQAVAFWCDPISGHATLYWYRQILGQGPELLVQFQDESVVDDSQLPKDRFSAERLKGVDSTLKIQPAELGDSAMYLCASSLAYFNQREHQRVAKNIQYFGAGTRLSVL.

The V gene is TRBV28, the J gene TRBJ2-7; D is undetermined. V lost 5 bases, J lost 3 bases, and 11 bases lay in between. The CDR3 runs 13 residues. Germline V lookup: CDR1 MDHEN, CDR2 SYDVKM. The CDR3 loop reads CASSRTEYYEQYF. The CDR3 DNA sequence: TGTGCCAGCAGTCGGACGGAATACTACGAGCAGTACTTC.

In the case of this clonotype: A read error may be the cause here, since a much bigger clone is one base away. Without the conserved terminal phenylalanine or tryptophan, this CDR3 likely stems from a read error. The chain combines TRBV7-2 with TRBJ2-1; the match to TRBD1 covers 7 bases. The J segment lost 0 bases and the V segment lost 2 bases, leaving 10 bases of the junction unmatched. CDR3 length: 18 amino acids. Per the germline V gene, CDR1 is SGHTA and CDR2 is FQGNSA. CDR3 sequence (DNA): TGTGCCAGCAGCTTAAGAGGGGGCCGTGTTGCCTCCTACAATGAGCAGTTCTTA. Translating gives CASSLRGGRVASYNEQFL.

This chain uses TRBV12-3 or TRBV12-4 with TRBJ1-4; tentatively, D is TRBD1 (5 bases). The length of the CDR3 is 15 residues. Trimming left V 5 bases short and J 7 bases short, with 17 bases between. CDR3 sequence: CASSRRDPSSEKLFF. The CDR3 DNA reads TGTGCCAGCAGTAGGCGGGACCCTAGCAGTGAAAAACTGTTTTTT.

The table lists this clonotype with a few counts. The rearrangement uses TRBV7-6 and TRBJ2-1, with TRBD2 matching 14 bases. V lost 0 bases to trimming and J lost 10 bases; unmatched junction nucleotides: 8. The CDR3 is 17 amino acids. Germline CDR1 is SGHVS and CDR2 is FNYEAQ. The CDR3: CASSLALTSGREREQFF. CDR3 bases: TGTGCCAGCAGCTTAGCCCTGACTAGCGGGAGGGAGAGGGAGCAGTTCTTC.

The CDR3 sequence: CASSRGGKNIQYF. In DNA form, the CDR3 reads TGTGCCAGCAGTCGTGGGGGGAAAAACATTCAGTACTTC. V gene TRBV27 combines with J gene TRBJ2-4; weak D call: TRBD2 (6 bases). Looked up from germline, CDR1 is MNHEY and CDR2 is SMNVEV (reference sequence). With 5 bases removed from V and 4 bases from J, the gap between germline ends came to 9 bases. The CDR3 runs 13 residues.

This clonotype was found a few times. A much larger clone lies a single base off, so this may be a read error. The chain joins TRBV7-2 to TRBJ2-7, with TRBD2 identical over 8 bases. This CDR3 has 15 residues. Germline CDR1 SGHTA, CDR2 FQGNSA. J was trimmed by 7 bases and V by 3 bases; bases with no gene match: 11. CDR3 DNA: TGTGCCAGCAGCTTCGCCTCTAGCGGGTACAATGAGCAGTACTTC. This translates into CASSFASSGYNEQYF.

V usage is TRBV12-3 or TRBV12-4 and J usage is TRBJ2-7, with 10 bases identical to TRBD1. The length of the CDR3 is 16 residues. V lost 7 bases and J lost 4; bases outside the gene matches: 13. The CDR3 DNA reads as TGTGCCAGCACCCAGAATCGCGGGACAGGGGATTACGAGCAGTACTTC. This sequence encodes CASTQNRGTGDYEQYF.

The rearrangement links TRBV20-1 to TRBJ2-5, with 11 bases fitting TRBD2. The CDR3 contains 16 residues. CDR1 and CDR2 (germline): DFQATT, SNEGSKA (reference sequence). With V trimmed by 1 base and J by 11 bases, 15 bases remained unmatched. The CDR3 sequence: CSARAMGTSGYNEQYF. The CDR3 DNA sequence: TGCAGTGCTAGAGCGATGGGGACTAGCGGTTACAATGAGCAGTACTTC.

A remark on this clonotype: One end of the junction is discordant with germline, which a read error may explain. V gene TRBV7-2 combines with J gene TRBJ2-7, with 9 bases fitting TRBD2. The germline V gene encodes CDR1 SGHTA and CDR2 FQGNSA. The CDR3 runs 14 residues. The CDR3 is CANSLTSGSYEQYF. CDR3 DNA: TGTGCCAACAGCTTGACTAGCGGTTCCTACGAGCAGTACTTC. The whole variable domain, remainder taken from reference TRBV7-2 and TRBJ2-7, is GAGVSQSPSNKVTEKGKDVELRCDPISGHTALYWYRQSLGQGLEFLIYFQGNSAPDKSGLPSDRFSAERTGGSVSTLTIQRTQQEDSAVYLCANSLTSGSYEQYFGPGTRLTVT.

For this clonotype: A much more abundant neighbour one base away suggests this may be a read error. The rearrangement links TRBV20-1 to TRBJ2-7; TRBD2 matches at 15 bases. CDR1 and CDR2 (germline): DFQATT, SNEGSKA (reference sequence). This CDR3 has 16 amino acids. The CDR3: CGAKVNKGLAGGKQYF. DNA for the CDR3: TGCGGTGCTAAAGTAAACAAGGGACTAGCGGGAGGCAAGCAGTACTTC.

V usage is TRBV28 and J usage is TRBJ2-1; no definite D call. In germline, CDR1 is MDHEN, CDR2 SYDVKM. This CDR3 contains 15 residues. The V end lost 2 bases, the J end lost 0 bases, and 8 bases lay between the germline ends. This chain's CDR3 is CASSLGKSSYNEQFF. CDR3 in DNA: TGTGCCAGCAGTTTAGGGAAGAGCTCCTACAATGAGCAGTTCTTC.

The CDR3 nucleotides read TGTGCCAGCAGCCAAGCGCAGGGACACCGACAGGGCTACACCTTC. It translates to CASSQAQGHRQGYTF. J is TRBJ1-2 and V is TRBV4-2, with a weak D call TRBD1 (6 bases). Trimming removed 1 base at V and 8 bases at J, with 17 bases between. Germline V gives CDR1 LGHNA, CDR2 YNFKEQ. The CDR3 spans 15 residues.

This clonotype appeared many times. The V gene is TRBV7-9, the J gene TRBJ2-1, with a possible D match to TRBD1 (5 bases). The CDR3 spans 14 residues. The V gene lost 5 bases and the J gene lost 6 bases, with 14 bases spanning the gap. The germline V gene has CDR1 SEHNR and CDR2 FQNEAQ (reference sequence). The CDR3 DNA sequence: TGTGCCAGCAGCGTCGATGCAGGGTCCAATGAGCAGTTCTTC. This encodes CASSVDAGSNEQFF.

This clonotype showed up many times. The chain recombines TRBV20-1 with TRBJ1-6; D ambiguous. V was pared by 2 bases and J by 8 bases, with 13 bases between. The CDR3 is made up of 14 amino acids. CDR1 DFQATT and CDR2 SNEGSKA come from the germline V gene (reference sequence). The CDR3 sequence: CSARIRADDSPLHF. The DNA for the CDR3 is TGCAGTGCTAGAATCCGGGCCGATGATTCACCCCTCCACTTT.

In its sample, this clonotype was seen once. CDR3 sequence reads: CASSPGRARTYEQYF. The CDR3 region has the DNA TGTGCCAGCAGTCCGGGACGGGCAAGAACCTACGAGCAGTACTTC. The chain links TRBV28 to TRBJ2-7; D is possibly TRBD1 or TRBD2 (5 bases each). Trimming stripped 5 bases from V and 2 bases from J, with 16 bases between. Germline V gene data show CDR1 as MDHEN and CDR2 as SYDVKM. The CDR3 is made up of 15 amino acids.

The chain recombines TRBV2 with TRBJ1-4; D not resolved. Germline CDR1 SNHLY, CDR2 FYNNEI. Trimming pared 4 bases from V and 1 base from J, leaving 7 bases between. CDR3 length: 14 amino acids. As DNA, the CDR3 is TGTGCCAGCAGTGGCGGTCAAACTAATGAAAAACTGTTTTTT. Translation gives CASSGGQTNEKLFF.

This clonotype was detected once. CDR3 sequence: CAWSDLVGEQFF. For the CDR3, the DNA is TGTGCCTGGAGCGACTTAGTTGGAGAGCAGTTCTTC. The chain links TRBV30 to TRBJ2-1; D is unresolved. Germline CDR1 is GTSNPN and CDR2 is SVGIG (reference sequence). Between the trimmed V and J ends, which lost 3 bases and 10 bases, there was a span of 13 bases. This CDR3 is built from 12 residues.

CDR3 sequence reads: CSVQQTNTGELFF. The CDR3 nucleotides read TGCAGCGTTCAACAGACGAACACCGGGGAGCTGTTTTTT. V gene TRBV29-1 combines with J gene TRBJ2-2; D ambiguous. The V gene's germline CDR1 is SQVTM and CDR2 ANQGSEA. Trimming took 5 bases from V and 0 from J, leaving 7 bases between them. The CDR3 totals 13 residues.

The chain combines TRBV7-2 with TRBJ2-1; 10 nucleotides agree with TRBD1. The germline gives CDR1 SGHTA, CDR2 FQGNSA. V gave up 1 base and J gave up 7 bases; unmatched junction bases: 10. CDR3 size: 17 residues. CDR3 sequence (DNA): TGTGCCAGCAGCTTAGGGGGGCCGGGACAGGGGTCGAATGAGCAGTTCTTC. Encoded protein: CASSLGGPGQGSNEQFF. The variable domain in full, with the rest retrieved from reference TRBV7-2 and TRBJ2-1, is GAGVSQSPSNKVTEKGKDVELRCDPISGHTALYWYRQSLGQGLEFLIYFQGNSAPDKSGLPSDRFSAERTGGSVSTLTIQRTQQEDSAVYLCASSLGGPGQGSNEQFFGPGTRLTVL.

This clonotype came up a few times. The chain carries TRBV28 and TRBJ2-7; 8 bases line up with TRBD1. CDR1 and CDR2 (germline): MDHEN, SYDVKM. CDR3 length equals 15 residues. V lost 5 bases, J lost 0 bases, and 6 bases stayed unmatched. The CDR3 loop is CASSTRGPYSYEQYF. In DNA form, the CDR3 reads TGTGCCAGCAGTACCAGGGGGCCGTACTCCTACGAGCAGTACTTC.

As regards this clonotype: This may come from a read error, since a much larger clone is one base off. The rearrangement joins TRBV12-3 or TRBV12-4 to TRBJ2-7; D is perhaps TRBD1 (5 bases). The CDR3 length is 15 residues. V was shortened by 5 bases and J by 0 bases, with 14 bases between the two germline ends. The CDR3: CASSRTRPFSYEQYF. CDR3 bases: TGTGCCAGCAGTCGGACACGGCCATTCTCCTACGAGCAGTACTTC.

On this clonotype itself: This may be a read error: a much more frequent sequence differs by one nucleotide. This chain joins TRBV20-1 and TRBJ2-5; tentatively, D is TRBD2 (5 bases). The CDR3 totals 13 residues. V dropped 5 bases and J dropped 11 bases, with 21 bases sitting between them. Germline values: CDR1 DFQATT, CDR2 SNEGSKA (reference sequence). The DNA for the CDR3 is TGCAGTGCTTATCGGGATTCAAATCGAGGGCAGTACTTC. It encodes CSAYRDSNRGQYF.

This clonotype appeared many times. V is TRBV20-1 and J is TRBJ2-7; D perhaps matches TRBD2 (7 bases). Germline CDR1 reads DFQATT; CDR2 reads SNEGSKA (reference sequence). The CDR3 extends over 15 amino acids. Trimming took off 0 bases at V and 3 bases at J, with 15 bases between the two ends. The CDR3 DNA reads TGCAGTGCTAGAGATAAAGGGGGGGTCGACTACGAGCAGTACTTC. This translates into CSARDKGGVDYEQYF.

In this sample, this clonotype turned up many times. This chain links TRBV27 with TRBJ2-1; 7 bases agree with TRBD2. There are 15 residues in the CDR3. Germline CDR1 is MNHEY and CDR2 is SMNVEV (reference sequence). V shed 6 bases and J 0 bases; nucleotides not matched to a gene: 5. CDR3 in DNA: TGTGCCAGCAGCCTGGGGAGGGTCTCCTACAATGAGCAGTTCTTC. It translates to CASSLGRVSYNEQFF.

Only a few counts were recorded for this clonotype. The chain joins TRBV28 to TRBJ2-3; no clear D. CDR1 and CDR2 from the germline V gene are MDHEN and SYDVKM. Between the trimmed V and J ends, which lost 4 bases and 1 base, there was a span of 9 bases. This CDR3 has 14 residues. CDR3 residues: CASSWEQRTDTQYF. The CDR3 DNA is TGTGCCAGCAGTTGGGAACAGCGCACAGATACGCAGTATTTT. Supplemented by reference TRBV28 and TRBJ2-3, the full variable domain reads DVKVTQSSRYLVKRTGEKVFLECVQDMDHENMFWYRQDPGLGLRLIYFSYDVKMKEKGDIPEGYSVSREKKERFSLILESASTNQTSMYLCASSWEQRTDTQYFGPGTRLTVL.

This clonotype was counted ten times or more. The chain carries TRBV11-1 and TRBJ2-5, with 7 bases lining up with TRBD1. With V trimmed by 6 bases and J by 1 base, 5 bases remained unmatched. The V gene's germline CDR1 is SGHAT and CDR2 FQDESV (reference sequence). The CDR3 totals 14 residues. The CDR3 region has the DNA TGTGCCAGCAGTCCGACAGGGCTCCAAGAGACCCAGTACTTC. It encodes CASSPTGLQETQYF.

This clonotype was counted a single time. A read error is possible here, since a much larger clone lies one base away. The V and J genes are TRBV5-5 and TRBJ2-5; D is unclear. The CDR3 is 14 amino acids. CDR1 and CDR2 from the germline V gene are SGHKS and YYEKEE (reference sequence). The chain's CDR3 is CASGFRQDQETQYF. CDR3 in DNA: TGTGCCAGCGGCTTTAGGCAGGACCAAGAGACCCAGTACTTC. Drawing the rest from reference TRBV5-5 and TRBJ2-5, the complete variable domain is DAGVTQSPTHLIKTRGQQVTLRCSPISGHKSVSWYQQVLGQGPQFIFQYYEKEERGRGNFPDRFSARQFPNYSSELNVNALLLGDSALYLCASGFRQDQETQYFGPGTRLLVL.

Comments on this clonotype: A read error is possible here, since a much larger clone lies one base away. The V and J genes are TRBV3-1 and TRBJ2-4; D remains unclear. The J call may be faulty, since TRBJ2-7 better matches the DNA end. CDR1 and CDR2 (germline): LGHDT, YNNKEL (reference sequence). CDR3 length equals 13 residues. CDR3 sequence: CASSPALGNEQYF. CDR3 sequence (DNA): TGTGCCAGCAGCCCCGCACTGGGCAACGAGCAGTACTTC.